One and the same sample provided the 26 T cell receptor beta chains below, sequenced in a study of T cell responses to AZD1222 COVID-19 vaccine. Method: immunoSEQ multiplex PCR; TCRdb's copy keeps in-frame clones and lacks some. The repertoire holds around 100,000 clones, with approximately 96% as singletons. The sample consisted of peripheral blood, taken on day 0 of AZD1222 vaccination. Source of these receptors: an adult in good health.

The CDR3 region has the DNA TGTGCCAGCAGGGGCCCTAAACAGGGGAGCACAGATACGCAGTATTTT. Protein: CASRGPKQGSTDTQYF. This chain uses TRBV7-9 with TRBJ2-3, with 7 bases aligning to TRBD1. Germline V gene data show CDR1 as SEHNR and CDR2 as FQNEAQ (reference sequence). The V and J ends lost 6 bases and 0 bases, in that order; junction bases with no gene match: 9. The CDR3 covers 16 residues.

The chain is built from TRBV9 and TRBJ2-1, with 8 bases that match TRBD2. Losses at the gene ends were 1 base for V and 0 bases for J; bases not matched to a gene: 0. Germline-derived CDR1 and CDR2 are SGDLS and YYNGEE. CDR3 length: 15 residues. CDR3 in amino acids: CASSVSGSSYNEQFF. For the CDR3, the DNA is TGTGCCAGCAGCGTAAGCGGGAGCTCCTACAATGAGCAGTTCTTC.

Here the CDR3 DNA reads TGCGCCAGCAGCCAAGATTTAGGAAGAACTAACTATGGCTACACCTTC. Amino acid sequence: CASSQDLGRTNYGYTF. The rearrangement links TRBV4-1 to TRBJ1-2; D not resolved. Germline lookup yields CDR1 MGHRA and CDR2 YSYEKL. The CDR3 totals 16 residues. Trimming shortened V by 0 bases and J by 0 bases, and 11 bases separated the two germline ends.

V and J are TRBV6-5 and TRBJ1-5; D gene unclear. In germline, CDR1 is MNHEY, CDR2 SVGAGI. CDR3 length: 13 residues. V dropped 2 bases and J dropped 2 bases, with 4 bases sitting between them. This CDR3 is CASSYDRNQPQHF. The DNA for the CDR3 is TGTGCCAGCAGTTACGATCGCAATCAGCCCCAGCATTTT.

The chain uses TRBV2 and TRBJ2-7, with 8 bases aligning to TRBD2. Trimming took 2 bases from V and 0 from J; bases not matched to a gene: 0. This CDR3 region has 14 residues. CDR1 is SNHLY, CDR2 FYNNEI, per germline. The CDR3: CASSETSGSYEQYF. CDR3 coding DNA: TGTGCCAGCAGTGAAACTAGCGGCTCCTACGAGCAGTACTTC.

The genes are TRBV5-8 and TRBJ2-1; maybe TRBD1 (5 bases). This CDR3 is built from 15 residues. The germline CDR1 and CDR2 sequences are SGHTS and YDEGEE. Trimming removed 6 bases at V and 4 bases at J, with 17 bases between. The CDR3 coding sequence is TGTGCCAGCACCTCCTATACGCGACAGTACAATGAGCAGTTCTTC. It encodes CASTSYTRQYNEQFF.

This clone turned up a few times. V and J are TRBV28 and TRBJ1-2; D perhaps matches TRBD1 (5 bases). CDR1 and CDR2 (germline): MDHEN, SYDVKM. CDR3 length: 15 amino acids. V lost 6 bases and J 6 bases, leaving 20 bases between the germline ends. CDR3 amino acids: CASRLTDTRGHGYTF. Written as DNA, the CDR3 is TGTGCCAGCAGACTGACAGATACGCGAGGTCATGGCTACACCTTC.

The V and J genes are TRBV7-9 and TRBJ2-5, with D uncertain. Trimming pared 3 bases from V and 5 bases from J, leaving 10 bases between. The CDR3 sequence is 13 residues long. Germline CDR1 reads SEHNR; CDR2 reads FQNEAQ (reference sequence). DNA for the CDR3: TGTGCCAGCAGCTTCGTTCCTGAGGAGACCCAGTACTTC. It specifies CASSFVPEETQYF.

This sequence joins TRBV5-5 and TRBJ2-1, with a tentative D call TRBD1 (6 bases). With 1 base removed from V and 14 bases from J, the gap between germline ends came to 10 bases. CDR1 SGHKS and CDR2 YYEKEE come from the germline V gene (reference sequence). The CDR3 contains 11 residues. CDR3 amino acids: CASSLTQGKFF. The CDR3 DNA sequence: TGTGCCAGCAGCTTGACCCAGGGGAAGTTCTTC.

The CDR3 nucleotides read TGTGCCAGCAGCCAAGTGGGCTCTGGAAACACCATATATTTT. It specifies CASSQVGSGNTIYF. The chain recombines TRBV14 with TRBJ1-3; no firm D call. This CDR3 is 14 amino acids long. In germline, CDR1 is SGHDN, CDR2 FVKESK. Trimming took off 1 base at V and 0 bases at J, with 4 bases between the two ends.

This clone is a singleton in its sample. This chain connects TRBV7-2 to TRBJ1-2, with D tentatively TRBD1 (6 bases). The CDR3 runs to 17 residues. Germline-derived CDR1 and CDR2 are SGHTA and FQGNSA. Trimming removed 5 bases from V and 4 bases from J, with 23 bases in between. The CDR3 spells CASSPGHRDTEIYGYTF. DNA of the CDR3: TGTGCCAGCAGCCCCGGACACCGGGACACGGAAATCTATGGCTACACCTTC.

The chain employs TRBV29-1 and TRBJ1-3; D unresolved. The germline V and J ends were trimmed by 5 bases and 1 base, with 9 bases remaining between them. Germline loops: CDR1 SQVTM, CDR2 ANQGSEA. This CDR3 spans 13 amino acids. CDR3 residues: CSVLFGSGNTIYF. The CDR3 DNA follows: TGCAGCGTTCTTTTCGGTTCTGGAAACACCATATATTTT.

This chain uses TRBV21-1 with TRBJ2-7; whether TRBD2, the table's D call, matches the DNA was not checked. TRBV21-1 is deemed a pseudogene. CDR3 length: 13 residues. The CDR3 region is CASSTSVLREQYF. CDR3 in DNA: TGTGCCAGCAGCACGTCGGTTCTCCGCGAGCAGTACTTC.

This clone was observed once. The genes are TRBV2 and TRBJ1-4; 9 nucleotides match TRBD1. This CDR3 contains 16 residues. Germline assignment: CDR1 SNHLY and CDR2 FYNNEI. J lost 2 bases, V lost 5 bases, and 6 bases had no gene match. Here the CDR3 reads CASSWTGEATNEKLFF. DNA for the CDR3: TGTGCCAGCAGTTGGACAGGGGAGGCCACTAATGAAAAACTGTTTTTT. The full variable domain, its missing parts supplied by reference TRBV2 and TRBJ1-4, is EPEVTQTPSHQVTQMGQEVILRCVPISNHLYFYWYRQILGQKVEFLVSFYNNEISEKSEIFDDQFSVERPDGSNFTLKIRSTKLEDSAMYFCASSWTGEATNEKLFFGSGTQLSVL.

The table lists this clone with a count of one. V gene TRBV12-3 or TRBV12-4 combines with J gene TRBJ1-5, with D perhaps matching TRBD1 (5 bases). There are 11 residues in the CDR3. Trimming cost V 5 bases and J 6 bases, with 5 bases left between them. CDR3 amino acids: CASSQGQPQHF. The CDR3 DNA reads TGTGCCAGCAGTCAGGGTCAGCCCCAGCATTTT.

This clone appeared once. The chain combines TRBV2 with TRBJ1-4; 8 positions agree with TRBD1. The CDR3 contains 18 residues. V lost 2 bases and J lost 0; bases outside the gene matches: 8. Looked up from germline, CDR1 is SNHLY and CDR2 is FYNNEI. The CDR3 here is CASSETGQGVSTNEKLFF. The DNA of the CDR3 is TGTGCCAGCAGTGAAACTGGACAGGGTGTTTCAACTAATGAAAAACTGTTTTTT.

The rearrangement uses TRBV2 and TRBJ2-7; D remains unclear. Trimming took off 5 bases at V and 6 bases at J, with 11 bases between the two ends. This CDR3 comprises 12 residues. CDR1 is SNHLY, CDR2 FYNNEI, per germline. The CDR3 sequence: CASSSWTREQYF. The CDR3, as DNA: TGTGCCAGCAGTAGTTGGACCCGCGAGCAGTACTTC.

This rearrangement joins TRBV7-9 to TRBJ2-5; 9 bases are shared with TRBD1. Germline V lookup: CDR1 SEHNR, CDR2 FQNEAQ (reference sequence). The V segment lost 5 bases and the J segment 5 bases; nucleotides outside the gene matches: 3. CDR3 length: 13 residues. The CDR3 spells CASSRGQGETQYF. CDR3 nucleotides: TGTGCCAGCAGCCGAGGACAGGGGGAGACCCAGTACTTC.

The chain couples TRBV19 to TRBJ1-2; 8 bases align to TRBD1. CDR1 LNHDA and CDR2 SQIVND come from the germline V gene (reference sequence). The J segment lost 2 bases and the V segment lost 5 bases, leaving 4 bases of the junction unmatched. The CDR3 extends over 14 amino acids. The CDR3 bases are TGTGCCAGTAGTGTTGACAGGGGAAACTATGGCTACACCTTC. Amino acids: CASSVDRGNYGYTF.

The chain employs TRBV28 and TRBJ1-2; weak D call: TRBD1 (6 bases). V was shortened by 2 bases and J by 6 bases, with 10 bases between the two germline ends. Germline assignment: CDR1 MDHEN and CDR2 SYDVKM. CDR3 length equals 13 residues. This CDR3 reads CASSLRQDHGYTF. The CDR3 bases are TGTGCCAGCAGTTTAAGACAGGACCATGGCTACACCTTC.

The J gene is TRBJ2-7, the V gene TRBV4-3; 11 bases agree with TRBD2. The CDR3 covers 15 residues. The V gene end was trimmed by 0 bases and the J gene end by 3 bases; junction bases not matched to a gene: 1. Germline V CDR1 and CDR2: LGHNA, YSLEER. DNA for the CDR3: TGCGCCAGCAGCCAAGATACTAGCGGGGGCTACGAGCAGTACTTC. Encoded protein: CASSQDTSGGYEQYF.

The genes are TRBV29-1 and TRBJ2-5; TRBD1 might be the D (7 bases). Germline loops: CDR1 SQVTM, CDR2 ANQGSEA. The V and J ends lost 4 bases and 5 bases respectively, with 14 bases between them. CDR3 length: 13 residues. The CDR3 bases are TGCAGCGTTGCTTCCCCAGGGGGGGAGACCCAGTACTTC. As protein: CSVASPGGETQYF.

The genes are TRBV5-1 and TRBJ2-2, with a weak D call TRBD1 (6 bases). The CDR3 has 15 amino acids. The V end was cut by 5 bases, the J end by 0 bases, with 11 bases between. Germline CDR1 and CDR2: SGHRS and YFSETQ. The CDR3 sequence is CASSLGAPNTGELFF. The DNA for the CDR3 is TGCGCCAGCAGTCTGGGGGCACCGAACACCGGGGAGCTGTTTTTT. Full variable domain (outside the CDR3, taken from reference TRBV5-1 and TRBJ2-2): KAGVTQTPRYLIKTRGQQVTLSCSPISGHRSVSWYQQTPGQGLQFLFEYFSETQRNKGNFPGRFSGRQFSNSRSEMNVSTLELGDSALYLCASSLGAPNTGELFFGEGSRLTVL.

The chain carries TRBV30 and TRBJ2-2; the match to TRBD2 covers 7 bases. The CDR3 loop spans 15 amino acids. V lost 0 bases, J lost 3 bases, and 4 bases stayed unmatched. Looked up from germline, CDR1 is GTSNPN and CDR2 is SVGIG (reference sequence). In DNA, the CDR3 is TGTGCCTGGAGTGTATGGCTAGCGGACACCGGGGAGCTGTTTTTT. Translated, it gives CAWSVWLADTGELFF.

This sequence joins TRBV28 and TRBJ1-2; 9 bases match TRBD1. Germline V gene lookup returns CDR1 MDHEN and CDR2 SYDVKM. V dropped 6 bases and J dropped 7; count of bases not matched to a gene: 9. The CDR3 is made up of 14 amino acids. The CDR3 DNA follows: TGTGCCAGCAGCAGAGGGGACAGGGTCCTTGGCTACACCTTC. Translated, it gives CASSRGDRVLGYTF.

This sequence joins TRBV10-3 and TRBJ2-3; D might be TRBD1 (6 bases). The CDR3 spans 17 residues. Germline assignment: CDR1 ENHRY and CDR2 SYGVKD. The V and J ends lost 2 bases and 2 bases respectively, with 17 bases between them. This chain's CDR3 is CAISETVGGPPTDTQYF. The CDR3 region has the DNA TGTGCCATCAGTGAGACCGTAGGGGGACCCCCCACAGATACGCAGTATTTT.